These 24 T cell receptor beta chains were sequenced from one sample in a study of shared clonotypes between healthy human individuals. The data were produced by immunoSEQ multiplex PCR, yet TCRdb's version contains in-frame clones alone and is incomplete. Of around 990,000 clones listed, roughly 77% are singletons. The sequencing sample was made of memory CD4+ T cells from PBMCs. Subset noted: CD45RA-negative fraction. The receptors originated from a man younger than 35 in good health. Some clones in this sample may be carry-over from other donors' samples.

This rearrangement joins TRBV4-1 to TRBJ2-1; 8 bases are a match to TRBD2. This CDR3 spans 17 amino acids. The V gene's germline CDR1 is MGHRA and CDR2 YSYEKL. The V segment lost 2 bases and the J segment 2 bases; nucleotides outside the gene matches: 8. CDR3 region: CASSQISGRSTYNEQFF. The CDR3 nucleotides read TGCGCCAGCAGCCAAATAAGCGGGAGAAGCACCTACAATGAGCAGTTCTTC.

The chain joins TRBV2 to TRBJ1-5; the D gene is possibly TRBD1 (5 bases). The CDR3 length is 14 residues. The V end was cut by 4 bases, the J end by 0 bases, with 7 bases between. CDR1 SNHLY and CDR2 FYNNEI come from the germline V gene. The chain's CDR3 is CASSAGVSNQPQHF. CDR3 DNA sequence: TGTGCCAGCAGTGCGGGGGTTAGCAATCAGCCCCAGCATTTT. Looking up the rest from reference TRBV2 and TRBJ1-5 gives the full variable domain: EPEVTQTPSHQVTQMGQEVILRCVPISNHLYFYWYRQILGQKVEFLVSFYNNEISEKSEIFDDQFSVERPDGSNFTLKIRSTKLEDSAMYFCASSAGVSNQPQHFGDGTRLSIL.

The chain uses TRBV7-9 and TRBJ2-3; a weak D match, TRBD2 (6 bases). Germline V CDR1 and CDR2: SEHNR, FQNEAQ (reference sequence). CDR3 length: 15 residues. The V gene lost 3 bases and the J gene lost 1 base, with 11 bases spanning the gap. The CDR3 spells CASSFLRRGTDTQYF. CDR3 DNA sequence: TGTGCCAGCAGCTTCCTCCGGAGGGGCACAGATACGCAGTATTTT.

This clone was seen just once. V gene TRBV2 combines with J gene TRBJ1-2, with a tentative D call TRBD1 (6 bases). V lost 6 bases and J 5 bases, leaving 16 bases between the germline ends. In germline, CDR1 is SNHLY, CDR2 FYNNEI. The CDR3 is made up of 14 amino acids. The CDR3 sequence is CASRAGTHRYGYTF. The CDR3 nucleotides are TGTGCCAGCAGGGCCGGGACACACCGTTATGGCTACACCTTC. The whole variable domain, remainder taken from reference TRBV2 and TRBJ1-2, is EPEVTQTPSHQVTQMGQEVILRCVPISNHLYFYWYRQILGQKVEFLVSFYNNEISEKSEIFDDQFSVERPDGSNFTLKIRSTKLEDSAMYFCASRAGTHRYGYTFGSGTRLTVV.

The chain couples TRBV6-6 to TRBJ2-5; D call uncertain. The CDR3 covers 13 residues. V lost 6 bases and J lost 5, with 13 bases in between. Germline values: CDR1 MNHNY, CDR2 SVGAGI (reference sequence). CDR3 bases: TGTGCCAGCAGACCCGGACGTCGGGAGACCCAGTACTTC. Its protein is CASRPGRRETQYF.

The chain combines TRBV9 with TRBJ2-5; 13 bases are a match to TRBD2. Germline lookup yields CDR1 SGDLS and CDR2 YYNGEE. Trimming took 4 bases from V and 9 from J; bases not matched to a gene: 9. The CDR3 covers 15 residues. The CDR3 DNA follows: TGTGCCAGCAGCTCCTGGACTAGCGGGGGTAGTGCCCAGTACTTC. Amino acids: CASSSWTSGGSAQYF. The full variable domain, its missing parts supplied by reference TRBV9 and TRBJ2-5, is DSGVTQTPKHLITATGQRVTLRCSPRSGDLSVYWYQQSLDQGLQFLIQYYNGEERAKGNILERFSAQQFPDLHSELNLSSLELGDSALYFCASSSWTSGGSAQYFGPGTRLLVL.

The V call is TRBV5-1, the J call TRBJ2-1; TRBD2 agrees at 13 bases. Trimming at V came to 4 bases and at J to 9 bases, leaving 13 bases not matched to a gene. The CDR3 has 17 residues. CDR1 is SGHRS, CDR2 YFSETQ, per germline. The CDR3: CASSPGGTSGTSGEQFF. CDR3 coding DNA: TGCGCCAGCAGCCCAGGGGGGACTAGCGGGACCTCAGGTGAGCAGTTCTTC.

This clone was found once. The V and J genes are TRBV20-1 and TRBJ2-1, with no clear D. Trimming left V 6 bases short and J 7 bases short, with 10 bases between. This CDR3 spans 11 amino acids. From germline, CDR1 is DFQATT and CDR2 SNEGSKA (reference sequence). Written as DNA, the CDR3 is TGCAGTGCCTCGACGGTGAATGAGCAGTTCTTC. It codes for CSASTVNEQFF.

V usage is TRBV30 and J usage is TRBJ1-3, with D perhaps TRBD1 (5 bases). V was shortened by 0 bases and J by 8 bases, with 11 bases between the two germline ends. The CDR3 runs 13 residues. Germline assignment: CDR1 GTSNPN and CDR2 SVGIG (reference sequence). For the CDR3, the DNA is TGTGCCTGGAGTGTCGGGGGAGACTACACCATATATTTT. This sequence encodes CAWSVGGDYTIYF.

The table lists this clone with a count of one. The chain links TRBV29-1 to TRBJ1-1; a weak D match, TRBD1 (5 bases). Trimming removed 4 bases at V and 4 bases at J, with 10 bases between. CDR1 is SQVTM and CDR2 is ANQGSEA in the germline V gene. CDR3 length: 12 residues. DNA for the CDR3: TGCAGCGTTGCCCCCCAGGGCACTGAAGCTTTCTTT. This encodes CSVAPQGTEAFF.

This clone was recorded a few times. The chain links TRBV7-3 to TRBJ1-5, with no clear D. Per germline, CDR1 SGHTA and CDR2 FQGTGA. The CDR3 totals 17 residues. Deletions cut 8 bases from V and 5 bases from J, with 25 bases between. The CDR3 region has the DNA TGTGCCAGCCCCAACCCGGAACGTAAAGCGAGGGATCAGCCCCAGCATTTT. Translating gives CASPNPERKARDQPQHF.

The V and J genes are TRBV25-1 and TRBJ2-1; D not certain. The germline CDR1 and CDR2 sequences are MGHDK and SYGVNS. V was cut by 3 bases and J by 8 bases, with 14 bases left in between. This CDR3 region has 14 residues. CDR3 coding DNA: TGTGCCAGCAGTGATCCCTCCCTGGGATATGAGCAGTTCTTC. This gives the protein CASSDPSLGYEQFF.

The CDR3 DNA sequence: TGTGCCTGGAAGTCTAAGCAGGGACAGCTCTACAATGAGCAGTTCTTC. It is translated as CAWKSKQGQLYNEQFF. The gene calls are TRBV30 and TRBJ2-1, with 7 bases matching TRBD1. There are 16 residues in the CDR3. With V trimmed by 4 bases and J by 3 bases, 12 bases remained unmatched. The V gene's germline CDR1 is GTSNPN and CDR2 SVGIG (reference sequence).

The CDR3 DNA sequence: TGTGCCAGCAGCCCTAGCCGGCAACACACTGAAGCTTTCTTT. It encodes CASSPSRQHTEAFF. The chain has TRBV28 and TRBJ1-1; no clear D. The CDR3 loop spans 14 amino acids. The germline CDR1 and CDR2 sequences are MDHEN and SYDVKM. Trimming cost V 6 bases and J 3 bases, with 14 bases left between them.

The chain joins TRBV30 to TRBJ2-7; 10 bases match TRBD2. This CDR3 is 15 amino acids long. V trimming: 1 base; J trimming: 6 bases; junction bases outside the gene matches: 9. Germline-derived CDR1 and CDR2 are GTSNPN and SVGIG (reference sequence). The CDR3 spells CAWSGRLAGVVEQYF. CDR3 in DNA: TGTGCCTGGAGTGGAAGGCTAGCGGGAGTGGTCGAGCAGTACTTC.

Many counts were recorded for this clone. The rearrangement links TRBV9 to TRBJ2-2, with 7 positions matching TRBD2. The CDR3 consists of 15 residues. V lost 3 bases to trimming and J lost 6 bases; unmatched junction nucleotides: 8. Germline lookup yields CDR1 SGDLS and CDR2 YYNGEE. The CDR3 nucleotides read TGTGCCAGCAGCGGACGGACCGCGGGAGCCGGGGAGCTGTTTTTT. Amino acids: CASSGRTAGAGELFF.

The chain is built from TRBV28 and TRBJ2-1; 8 bases align to TRBD2. Per the germline V gene, CDR1 is MDHEN and CDR2 is SYDVKM. The junction had 12 bases not matched to a gene; V was cut back by 10 bases and J by 4 bases. The CDR3 length is 15 residues. This CDR3 is CATSIPSGSYNEQFF. Here the CDR3 DNA reads TGTGCCACTTCGATTCCTAGCGGGTCGTACAATGAGCAGTTCTTC.

J is TRBJ2-7 and V is TRBV28; 8 nucleotides agree with TRBD2. V dropped 7 bases and J dropped 0; count of bases not matched to a gene: 8. The germline V gene has CDR1 MDHEN and CDR2 SYDVKM. CDR3 length: 15 amino acids. In nucleotides, the CDR3 is TGTGCCAGCATCCCGGGGGGGGCGGGCTCCTACGAGCAGTACTTC. Residues: CASIPGGAGSYEQYF. The whole variable domain, filled in from reference TRBV28 and TRBJ2-7, reads DVKVTQSSRYLVKRTGEKVFLECVQDMDHENMFWYRQDPGLGLRLIYFSYDVKMKEKGDIPEGYSVSREKKERFSLILESASTNQTSMYLCASIPGGAGSYEQYFGPGTRLTVT.

The chain combines TRBV14 with TRBJ2-2; D not resolved. Trimming took 0 bases from V and 2 from J, leaving 4 bases between them. The germline gives CDR1 SGHDN, CDR2 FVKESK. There are 14 residues in the CDR3. CDR3 protein: CASSQDLNTGELFF. CDR3 DNA: TGTGCCAGCAGCCAAGACCTTAACACCGGGGAGCTGTTTTTT.

This chain joins TRBV7-2 and TRBJ1-4, with no clear D. Trimming pared 1 base from V and 2 bases from J, leaving 8 bases between. Germline V gene data show CDR1 as SGHTA and CDR2 as FQGNSA. This CDR3 has 15 residues. The DNA of the CDR3 is TGTGCCAGCAGCTTAGGAAGGGCTACTAATGAAAAACTGTTTTTT. As protein: CASSLGRATNEKLFF.

This chain uses TRBV7-2 with TRBJ2-3; 7 positions agree with TRBD2. The CDR3 has 15 residues. Germline assignment: CDR1 SGHTA and CDR2 FQGNSA. Trimming cost V 3 bases and J 0 bases; bases outside gene matches: 3. The CDR3 sequence: CASSFTSASTDTQYF. CDR3 DNA: TGTGCCAGCAGCTTTACTAGCGCTAGCACAGATACGCAGTATTTT.

V is TRBV2 and J is TRBJ2-7; a weak D match, TRBD1 (6 bases). Germline-derived CDR1 and CDR2 are SNHLY and FYNNEI. Trimming took off 5 bases at V and 2 bases at J, with 7 bases between the two ends. The CDR3 is 12 residues long. This CDR3 reads CASSTGPYEQYF. The CDR3 DNA sequence: TGTGCCAGCAGTACAGGGCCCTACGAGCAGTACTTC.

V is TRBV29-1 and J is TRBJ2-1; the D gene is possibly TRBD1 (6 bases). Germline CDR1 and CDR2: SQVTM and ANQGSEA. Trimming took off 6 bases at V and 9 bases at J, with 12 bases between the two ends. The CDR3 is 11 residues long. CDR3 sequence (DNA): TGCAGCGTCAACAGGGCCGGTGAGCAGTTCTTC. Translation gives CSVNRAGEQFF.

This chain links TRBV5-1 with TRBJ2-3, with TRBD1 matching 7 bases. CDR1 is SGHRS and CDR2 is YFSETQ in the germline V gene. V lost 5 bases and J lost 6; bases outside the gene matches: 9. The CDR3 has 14 residues. The CDR3 reads CASRDRARHDTQYF. The CDR3 nucleotides are TGCGCCAGCAGAGACAGGGCTCGTCACGATACGCAGTATTTT.